The T cell receptor beta chain under discussion was sequenced for a study of cytomegalovirus exposure and HLA in healthy donors. The PCR employed 60 Vbeta primers together with 13 Jbeta primers. Profiling relied on immunoSEQ multiplex PCR, and the TCRdb table lists in-frame clones only, not all of them. The table lists around 130,000 clones, around 8.5% of them singletons. V lost 0 bases to trimming and J lost 6 bases; unmatched junction nucleotides: 1. Germline V gene sequence: CDR1 SEHNR, CDR2 FQNEAQ (reference sequence). The CDR3 is 14 residues long. The source of this sequence is a man in his forties in good health and CMV-seronegative. V is TRBV7-9 and J is TRBJ2-1, with 8 bases aligning to TRBD2. Specimen: PBMCs. DNA of the CDR3: TGTGCCAGCAGCTTAGCGGGGACTAGCAATGAGCAGTTCTTC. Translated, it gives CASSLAGTSNEQFF.